Following are 29 T cell receptor beta chains from one sample sequenced in a study of T cell responses to AZD1222 COVID-19 vaccine. TCRdb's copy holds only in-frame clones and misses some; the assay was immunoSEQ multiplex PCR. This sample yields 120,000 or so clones, of which 85% to 95% are seen a single time; more than 4.5% belongs to the top ten. The specimen was peripheral blood, collected 28 days after the second AZD1222 dose. The source is an adult who received the AZD1222 COVID-19 vaccine.

The chain recombines TRBV7-8 with TRBJ1-1; no clear D. CDR1 is SGHVS and CDR2 is FQNEAQ in the germline V gene. V dropped 5 bases and J dropped 4 bases, with 14 bases sitting between them. The CDR3 runs to 14 residues. CDR3 sequence: CASSASGVVTEAFF. The CDR3 DNA reads TGTGCCAGCAGCGCGTCCGGGGTCGTCACTGAAGCTTTCTTT.

The chain combines TRBV9 with TRBJ1-3; 9 nucleotides match TRBD1. Gene TRBJ2-2 matches the end of the DNA better, so the J call may be wrong. CDR3 length: 16 residues. Germline V gives CDR1 SGDLS, CDR2 YYNGEE. CDR3 nucleotide sequence: TGTGCCAGCAGCGCCCGGGACAGGGCAAGTCTCGGGGAGCTGTTTTTT. Its translation: CASSARDRASLGELFF.

This sequence joins TRBV4-3 and TRBJ2-7, with 9 positions matching TRBD2. V lost 0 bases, J lost 3 bases, and 0 bases stayed unmatched. The CDR3 sequence is 14 residues long. Germline V gene sequence: CDR1 LGHNA, CDR2 YSLEER. The CDR3 loop reads CASSQDSGSYEQYF. The CDR3 DNA reads as TGCGCCAGCAGCCAAGATAGCGGGAGCTACGAGCAGTACTTC.

The V and J genes are TRBV6-5 and TRBJ1-2, with D perhaps matching TRBD1 (5 bases). Per the germline V gene, CDR1 is MNHEY and CDR2 is SVGAGI. V gave up 6 bases and J gave up 4 bases, with 15 bases separating them. The CDR3 runs 14 residues. For the CDR3, the DNA is TGTGCCAGCAGGAATCCGGGACGAGGCTATGGCTACACCTTC. Its protein is CASRNPGRGYGYTF.

The gene calls are TRBV7-9 and TRBJ2-7, with 8 bases matching TRBD1. The CDR3 has 15 residues. The germline CDR1 and CDR2 sequences are SEHNR and FQNEAQ (reference sequence). Trimming removed 5 bases from V and 4 bases from J; junction bases left unmatched: 10. Here the CDR3 DNA reads TGTGCCAGCAGCGGACCGGGACAGGCCTCTTACGAGCAGTACTTC. Translation: CASSGPGQASYEQYF.

The rearrangement uses TRBV9 and TRBJ2-4, with a tentative D call TRBD2 (5 bases). The CDR3 contains 15 residues. Germline assignment: CDR1 SGDLS and CDR2 YYNGEE. V was shortened by 0 bases and J by 3 bases, with 10 bases between the two germline ends. CDR3 region: CASSVESSGKNIQYF. Written as DNA, the CDR3 is TGTGCCAGCAGCGTAGAATCCAGCGGCAAAAACATTCAGTACTTC.

This chain links TRBV4-3 with TRBJ1-4; D call uncertain. CDR1 and CDR2 from the germline V gene are LGHNA and YSLEER. V was shortened by 0 bases and J by 15 bases, with 17 bases between the two germline ends. The CDR3 consists of 14 residues. The DNA for the CDR3 is TGCGCCAGCAGCCAAGAAGCTATTGGGAGGATTATGTTTTTT. Protein product: CASSQEAIGRIMFF.

This chain links TRBV5-6 with TRBJ2-7; D call uncertain. Germline CDR1 and CDR2: SGHDT and YYEEEE. The CDR3 covers 13 residues. V gave up 4 bases and J gave up 1 base, with 9 bases separating them. The CDR3 loop is CASSPDGSYEQYF. CDR3 sequence (DNA): TGTGCCAGCAGCCCAGACGGGTCCTACGAGCAGTACTTC.

This clone was recorded a few times. The chain combines TRBV21-1 with TRBJ1-6; the table's D gene call, TRBD1, was not cross checked with the DNA. TRBV21-1 is marked as a pseudogene. This CDR3 region has 15 residues. The CDR3, as DNA: TGTGCCAGCAGCAAACAACAGGGCCCTAATTCACCCCTCCACTTT. Translating it yields CASSKQQGPNSPLHF.

The genes are TRBV7-2 and TRBJ1-3; TRBD1 might be the D (5 bases). Germline lookup yields CDR1 SGHTA and CDR2 FQGNSA. The CDR3 is made up of 18 amino acids. The V and J ends lost 1 base and 1 base respectively, with 17 bases between them. This chain's CDR3 is CASSLVGGRARSGNTIYF. The CDR3 DNA sequence: TGTGCCAGCAGCTTAGTAGGTGGCAGGGCGCGATCTGGAAACACCATATATTTT.

The rearrangement joins TRBV3-1 (or the pseudogene TRBV3-2) to TRBJ2-3; D is undetermined. Germline V gene sequence: CDR1 LGHDT, CDR2 YNNKEL (reference sequence). V lost 1 base, J lost 2 bases, and 7 bases lay in between. CDR3 length: 14 amino acids. The CDR3 coding sequence is TGTGCCAGCAGCCAAGGGACGACCACAGATACGCAGTATTTT. This codes for CASSQGTTTDTQYF.

The J gene is TRBJ1-5, the V gene TRBV18; D is uncertain. This CDR3 spans 13 amino acids. Per germline, CDR1 KGHSH and CDR2 LQKENI. V lost 1 base to trimming and J lost 4 bases, with 5 bases between them. CDR3 sequence reads: CASSPQGNQPQHF. DNA of the CDR3: TGTGCCAGCTCACCACAGGGAAATCAGCCCCAGCATTTT.

This chain uses TRBV7-9 with TRBJ1-1; TRBD1 might be the D (6 bases). The CDR3 covers 13 residues. CDR1 SEHNR and CDR2 FQNEAQ come from the germline V gene (reference sequence). Trimming took off 8 bases at V and 1 base at J, with 11 bases between the two ends. CDR3 residues: CASEGQPNTEAFF. DNA for the CDR3: TGTGCCAGCGAAGGACAGCCGAACACTGAAGCTTTCTTT.

The V and J genes are TRBV19 and TRBJ1-1, with D possibly matching TRBD1 (6 bases). Germline loops: CDR1 LNHDA, CDR2 SQIVND (reference sequence). The V end lost 4 bases, the J end lost 4 bases, and 13 bases lay between the germline ends. The CDR3 runs 14 residues. The CDR3 protein is CASSTRGGGTEAFF. The CDR3 region has the DNA TGTGCCAGTAGTACGCGAGGGGGTGGCACTGAAGCTTTCTTT.

For the CDR3, the DNA is TGTGCCAGCAGCTTAAGTAAGGCAAACTATGGCTACACCTTC. This sequence encodes CASSLSKANYGYTF. The chain links TRBV7-2 to TRBJ1-2; no definite D call. CDR3 length: 14 amino acids. The germline V gene encodes CDR1 SGHTA and CDR2 FQGNSA. V was trimmed by 2 bases and J by 2 bases, leaving 9 bases between them.

The CDR3 loop is CATSRNSNEKLFF. As DNA, the CDR3 is TGTGCCACCAGCAGGAATTCAAATGAAAAACTGTTTTTT. The chain has TRBV15 and TRBJ1-4; D is unclear. CDR3 size: 13 residues. Trimming left V 3 bases short and J 5 bases short, with 7 bases between. In germline, CDR1 is LNHNV, CDR2 YYDKDF (reference sequence).

The J gene is TRBJ1-2, the V gene TRBV30, with unresolved D. V lost 4 bases and J 5 bases, leaving 14 bases between the germline ends. Germline CDR1 reads GTSNPN; CDR2 reads SVGIG (reference sequence). The CDR3 has 13 residues. The CDR3 DNA reads TGTGCCTGGACCCACTACCTGGAGTATGGCTACACCTTC. It translates to CAWTHYLEYGYTF.

This clone was observed a single time. The gene calls are TRBV28 and TRBJ1-5; D is perhaps TRBD1 (5 bases). Germline V lookup: CDR1 MDHEN, CDR2 SYDVKM. The V and J ends lost 6 bases and 6 bases respectively, with 15 bases between them. The CDR3 totals 14 residues. CDR3 sequence (DNA): TGTGCCAGCAGACCGCACGGGGCAATTCAGCCCCAGCATTTT. Translated: CASRPHGAIQPQHF.

As to this clone: Other nucleotide sequences from this sample produce the same CDR3. This rearrangement joins TRBV20-1 to TRBJ1-1; no definite D call. Looked up from germline, CDR1 is DFQATT and CDR2 is SNEGSKA (reference sequence). CDR3 length: 11 residues. With 1 base removed from V and 1 base from J, the gap between germline ends came to 1 base. CDR3 sequence reads: CSARGNTEAFF. CDR3 bases: TGCAGTGCTAGAGGGAACACTGAAGCTTTCTTT.

V and J are TRBV7-2 and TRBJ2-5, with D unresolved. This CDR3 spans 13 amino acids. Germline CDR1 and CDR2: SGHTA and FQGNSA. The V end lost 1 base, the J end lost 6 bases, and 9 bases lay between the germline ends. The chain's CDR3 is CASSLGLQKTQYF. The CDR3 DNA sequence: TGTGCCAGCAGCTTAGGACTTCAAAAGACCCAGTACTTC.

The rearrangement uses TRBV5-1 and TRBJ2-3, with D perhaps matching TRBD2 (5 bases). The CDR3 extends over 13 amino acids. Germline V gene lookup returns CDR1 SGHRS and CDR2 YFSETQ. Trimming pared 5 bases from V and 2 bases from J, leaving 9 bases between. The CDR3 DNA reads as TGCGCCAGCAGGACGGGAAACACAGATACGCAGTATTTT. This gives the protein CASRTGNTDTQYF.

This chain links TRBV19 with TRBJ1-2, with 7 bases that match TRBD1. This CDR3 region has 17 residues. The V gene end was trimmed by 10 bases and the J gene end by 0 bases; junction bases not matched to a gene: 17. Looked up from germline, CDR1 is LNHDA and CDR2 is SQIVND (reference sequence). The chain's CDR3 is CATEGRKQQGSNYGYTF. CDR3 sequence (DNA): TGTGCCACCGAGGGCCGCAAACAACAGGGGTCTAACTATGGCTACACCTTC.

V and J are TRBV6-2 or TRBV6-3 and TRBJ2-1, with a weak D call TRBD1 (6 bases). The CDR3 contains 14 residues. The V end lost 4 bases, the J end lost 4 bases, and 11 bases lay between the germline ends. Germline V gene lookup returns CDR1 MNHEY and CDR2 SVGEGT. CDR3 loop: CASSSKDRYNEQFF. CDR3 bases: TGTGCCAGCAGTTCCAAAGACAGGTACAATGAGCAGTTCTTC.

With regard to this clone: Other DNA sequences in this sample translate to the same CDR3. The chain recombines TRBV7-9 with TRBJ2-1; 11 positions agree with TRBD2. The trim removed 5 bases at V and 3 bases at J, leaving 3 bases unmatched. There are 15 residues in the CDR3. Germline loops: CDR1 SEHNR, CDR2 FQNEAQ (reference sequence). The CDR3 is CASSPGTSGYNEQFF. CDR3 coding DNA: TGTGCCAGCAGCCCGGGGACTAGCGGCTACAATGAGCAGTTCTTC.

The chain carries TRBV4-1 and TRBJ2-7; D is undetermined. V lost 4 bases, J lost 2 bases, and 15 bases lay in between. Germline lookup yields CDR1 MGHRA and CDR2 YSYEKL. The CDR3 totals 15 residues. CDR3: CASSPGSSGTYEQYF. In DNA form, the CDR3 reads TGCGCCAGCAGCCCGGGCAGCAGTGGAACCTACGAGCAGTACTTC.

The V gene is TRBV5-1, the J gene TRBJ2-5; D might be TRBD2 (6 bases). The V and J ends lost 0 bases and 1 base respectively, with 13 bases between them. Germline lookup yields CDR1 SGHRS and CDR2 YFSETQ. The CDR3 spans 16 residues. CDR3 nucleotides: TGCGCCAGCAGCTTGGCCGTGGGGGGACCCCAAGAGACCCAGTACTTC. Translation gives CASSLAVGGPQETQYF.

The V and J genes are TRBV7-2 and TRBJ2-5; 12 bases align to TRBD2. The V gene's germline CDR1 is SGHTA and CDR2 FQGNSA. The CDR3 is made up of 17 amino acids. The trim removed 2 bases at V and 5 bases at J, leaving 9 bases unmatched. CDR3 loop: CASSLLLAGGPGETQYF. CDR3 nucleotides: TGTGCCAGCAGCTTATTACTAGCGGGGGGCCCTGGGGAGACCCAGTACTTC.

The chain employs TRBV30 and TRBJ1-4; the D is unclear. The germline gives CDR1 GTSNPN, CDR2 SVGIG (reference sequence). The V gene lost 0 bases and the J gene lost 4 bases, with 6 bases spanning the gap. This CDR3 is 13 amino acids long. CDR3 loop: CAWSVAFNEKLFF. The CDR3 nucleotides are TGTGCCTGGAGTGTAGCCTTTAATGAAAAACTGTTTTTT.

CDR3 sequence: CASSVDQGAHRGNTIYF. CDR3 bases: TGTGCCAGCAGCGTAGATCAGGGGGCGCATCGAGGAAACACCATATATTTT. The V gene is TRBV9, the J gene TRBJ1-3; 8 nucleotides agree with TRBD1. This CDR3 contains 17 residues. Germline CDR1 SGDLS, CDR2 YYNGEE. The J segment lost 4 bases and the V segment lost 0 bases, leaving 9 bases of the junction unmatched.